This T cell receptor (beta chain) was identified during a study of metastatic and nonmetastatic thyroid tumors. Study context: Repertoires were compared across blood and tumor or nodule tissue from malignant and benign thyroid patients. Overall study findings and caveats: When malignant thyroid tumors were compared with benign nodules, TCR beta diversity was reportedly significantly higher in the malignant tumors. This held in both blood and tumor samples.

No patient had received any treatment before thyroid surgery. As concerns this clone: Antigen: not known.

V shed 1 base and J 4 bases; nucleotides not matched to a gene: 1. The length of the CDR3 is 15 residues. The germline V gene has CDR1 PRHDT and CDR2 FYEKMQ (reference sequence). As handled by the study authors: Built for papillary thyroid cancer, a distant-metastasis classifier drew on CDR3 differences across clinicopathological groups. TCRdb redid the clone calls on the PCR reads using MiXCR. The V and J calls were not made by the authors but by TCRdb's processing. The sample records 15,000 to 20,000 clones, 25% to 30% being singletons. The receptor was derived from a female donor with papillary thyroid cancer or a benign thyroid nodule (not recorded which). Some clones in this sample may be carry-over from other donors' samples. The rearrangement joins TRBV13 to TRBJ2-3, with 11 bases identical to TRBD1. Sequencing was performed on tumor tissue. CDR3 region: CASSLAGQGADTQYF. The CDR3 DNA reads as TGTGCCAGCAGCTTAGCGGGACAGGGGGCAGATACGCAGTATTTT.